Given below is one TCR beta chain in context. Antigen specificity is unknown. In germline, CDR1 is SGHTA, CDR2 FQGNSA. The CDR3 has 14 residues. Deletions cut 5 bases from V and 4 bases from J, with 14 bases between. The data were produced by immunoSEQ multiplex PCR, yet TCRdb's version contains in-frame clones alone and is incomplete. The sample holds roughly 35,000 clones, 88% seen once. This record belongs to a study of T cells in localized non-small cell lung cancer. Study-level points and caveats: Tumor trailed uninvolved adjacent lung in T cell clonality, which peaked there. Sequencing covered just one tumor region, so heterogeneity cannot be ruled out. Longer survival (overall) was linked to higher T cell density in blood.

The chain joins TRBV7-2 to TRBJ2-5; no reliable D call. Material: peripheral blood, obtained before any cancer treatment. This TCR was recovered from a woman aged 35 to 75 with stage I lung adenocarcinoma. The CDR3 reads CASSPVVGRETQYF. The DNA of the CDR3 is TGTGCCAGCAGCCCCGTGGTGGGCCGAGAGACCCAGTACTTC.